This TCR beta chain came from a study of blood T cell dynamics during melanoma immunotherapy (dated by TCRdb to 2018 to 2021). Background on the whole study: Patients had metastatic melanoma and received first-line pembrolizumab or nivolumab plus ipilimumab as standard of care in the United Kingdom. To find early correlates of response, peripheral T cell receptor repertoires were profiled in metastatic melanoma patients before and after one cycle of checkpoint inhibitor therapy. The training cohort was made up of consecutive patients, while a further independent group of patients from the same centre was pooled to form an external validation set.

In the germline V gene, CDR1 corresponds to SQVTM and CDR2 to ANQGSEA. V has 5 bases trimmed and J has 0 bases trimmed; junction bases matching no gene number 15. The CDR3 runs 17 residues from the cysteine to the phenylalanine. CDR3 DNA only is kept here, 51 bases in frame from base 1. The time point label for this specimen denotes: week 3, after first cycle of checkpoint inhibitor. Blood samples were taken at two points: before treatment (T0) and at week 3 (W3), which came after the first cycle of checkpoint blockade. Except for two patients with rapid clinical progression, response was assessed 12 weeks after the first infusion by RECIST 1.1; disease control meant complete response, partial response or stable disease. Patients with prior systemic cancer treatment, concomitant immunosuppressant therapy or synchronous other active malignancies were excluded. Both bulk PBMC and plasma cell-free DNA were sequenced for TCR beta so that circulating cells and T cell turnover could be tracked. PBMC were isolated from blood with Lymphoprep and SepMate tubes, followed by red cell lysis. QIAamp DNA Blood Mini kits were used to extract DNA from PBMC and sorted T cell subsets.

Every bulk PBMC sample was loaded with the same fixed amount of about 380 ng of DNA. TCR beta CDR3 sequences were amplified from genomic DNA with the immunoSEQ TCRb Assay kit following manufacturer instructions. The KAPA Library Quantification Kit for Illumina platforms was used to quantify pooled libraries by qPCR. Sequencing of the pooled libraries was done on an Illumina NextSeq 500, with clustering at roughly 0.6-1.1 pM. Concerning the study's data processing: The TCR data were analyzed using immunoSEQ ANALYZER and the R LymphoSeq package. A rearrangement efficiency score was calculated as productive divided by the sum of productive and non-productive CDR3 sequences. Within each patient, timepoints were compared pairwise for clonality, measured with the Gini coefficient, and for diversity, measured with the Renyi index at alpha=1. Clonal relatedness, based on an edit distance of 3, and repertoire similarity, based on the Bhattacharyya coefficient, were both computed in LymphoSeq. To classify response, a linear discriminant analysis based on week-3 changes in clonality and diversity was built with the R MASS and caret packages. In TCRdb, the immuneACCESS table is reduced to in-frame sequences with V and J assigned. These tables do not hold every clone; where another copy was compared, an unresolved V gene accounts for under half, and the others remain unexplained. Clone size and V and J calls were adopted from that table, with D and trimming inferred from the DNA. This sample holds approximately 20,000 clones; roughly nine tenths were observed only once. The top ten clonotypes cover about 8% of the sample.

Broader findings and caveats from the paper: The study was unable to establish whether the T cell clones driving the repertoire changes were melanoma-specific or instead reflected general immune activation. The relatively small sample size was acknowledged as potentially limiting generalization of the results. Patients who later achieved disease control showed a bifurcated PBMC repertoire reorganization at W3, with increased clonality or increased diversity, unlike progressors.

Comment on this clone: Its antigen target is currently unknown. There are no base qualities to consult, and no much larger clone falls within one base.

This sequence originates from a human donor with melanoma. The chain is assembled from TRBV29-1 and TRBJ1-2, and 7 junctional nucleotides match TRBD1. The sequencing used blood, collected from a patient treated with checkpoint blockade. The DNA is as follows: TGCAGCGTTTACCGCGGAGAGACAGGGACTACTAACTATGGCTACACCTTC. This yields the protein CSVYRGETGTTNYGYTF. Beyond the CDR3, the reference TRBV29-1 and TRBJ1-2 genes provide the residues; the full variable domain reads: SAVISQKPSRDICQRGTSLTIQCQVDSQVTMMFWYRQQPGQSLTLIATANQGSEATYESGFVIDKFPISRPNLTFSTLTVSNMSPEDSSIYLCSVYRGETGTTNYGYTFGSGTRLTVV.